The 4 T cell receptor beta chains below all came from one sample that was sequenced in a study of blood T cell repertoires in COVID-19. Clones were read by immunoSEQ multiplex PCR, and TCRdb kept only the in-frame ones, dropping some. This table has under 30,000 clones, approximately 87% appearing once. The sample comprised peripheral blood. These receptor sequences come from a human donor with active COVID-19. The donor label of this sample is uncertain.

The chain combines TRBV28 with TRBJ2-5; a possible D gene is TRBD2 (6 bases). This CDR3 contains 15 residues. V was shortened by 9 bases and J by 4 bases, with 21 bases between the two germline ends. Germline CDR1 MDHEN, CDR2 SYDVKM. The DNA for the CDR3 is TGTGCCAGTGATGAGCAGTCGGGAGCCGGAGAGACCCAGTACTTC. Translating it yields CASDEQSGAGETQYF.

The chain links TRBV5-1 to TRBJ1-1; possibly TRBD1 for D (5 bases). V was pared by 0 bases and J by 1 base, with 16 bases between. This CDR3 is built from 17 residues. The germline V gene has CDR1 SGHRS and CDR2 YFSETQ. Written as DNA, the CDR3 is TGCGCCAGCAGCTTGGTGCGGGGTTCAGGGAGGAACACTGAAGCTTTCTTT. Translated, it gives CASSLVRGSGRNTEAFF.

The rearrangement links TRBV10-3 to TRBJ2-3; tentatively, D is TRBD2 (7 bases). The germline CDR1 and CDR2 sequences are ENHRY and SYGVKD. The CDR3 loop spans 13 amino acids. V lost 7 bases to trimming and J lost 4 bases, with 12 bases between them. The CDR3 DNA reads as TGTGCCATCACGCGGGGGCGCCCAGATACGCAGTATTTT. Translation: CAITRGRPDTQYF.

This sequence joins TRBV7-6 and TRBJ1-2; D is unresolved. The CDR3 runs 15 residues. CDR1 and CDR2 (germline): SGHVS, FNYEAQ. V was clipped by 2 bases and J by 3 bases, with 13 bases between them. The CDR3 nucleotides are TGTGCCAGCAGCTTATTTGTAGAACCCTACTATGGCTACACCTTC. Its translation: CASSLFVEPYYGYTF.